Listed below are T cell receptor beta chains from one sample, sequenced in a study of blood T cell repertoires in COVID-19. Here immunoSEQ multiplex PCR was the method, and the copy in TCRdb shows in-frame clones only, minus some. This table holds roughly 68,000 clones, 90% found once. Sequenced: peripheral blood. These TCRs come from a middle-aged man with COVID-19, enrolled during active disease. Both conserved end residues are part of each CDR3. Each record gives: V gene, D gene, clone size, J gene, CDR3 DNA, CDR3 protein. The D gene is left open where the match is weak. Expanded clones get a size class; other rows say once, few or many, or leave the size out.

>TRBV27|TRBD1|once|TRBJ1-4
TGTGCCAGCAGTCCACAGGGGAGAGTTTGGGAAAAACTGTTTTTT
CASSPQGRVWEKLFF
>TRBV30|TRBD2|.|TRBJ2-7
TGTGCCTGGAGACTAGCGGGTGCCTACGAGCAGTACTTC
CAWRLAGAYEQYF
>TRBV4-1|TRBD2|few|TRBJ2-1
TGCGCCAGCAGCCAAGTCTGGACTAGCGGGAGGGCAGGGGCCTACAATGAGCAGTTCTTC
CASSQVWTSGRAGAYNEQFF
>TRBV29-1|.|.|TRBJ1-1
TGCAGCGTCCCTAAGAACACTGAAGCTTTCTTT
CSVPKNTEAFF
>TRBV24-1|.|.|TRBJ2-1
TGTGCCACCCCTTGCAAGACTGACAATGAGCAGTTCTTC
CATPCKTDNEQFF
>TRBV30|TRBD1|.|TRBJ1-2
TGTGCCTGGGACGACAGGGAAGGGCATGGCTACACCTTC
CAWDDREGHGYTF
>TRBV4-2|TRBD2|.|TRBJ2-1
TGTGCCAGCAGCCCGAGACTAGCGGCCTACAATGAGCAGTTCTTC
CASSPRLAAYNEQFF
>TRBV10-3|TRBD1|.|TRBJ2-7
TGTGCCATCAGTGGGACTGGGGCCCCGGGACAGGGACCCTCCTACGAGCAGTACTTC
CAISGTGAPGQGPSYEQYF
>TRBV23-1|TRBD2|few|TRBJ2-3
TGCGCCAGCAGGACTAGCGGGAGGGCCAATACGCAGTATTTT
CASRTSGRANTQYF
>TRBV21-1|.|once|TRBJ1-5
TGTGCCAGCAGCAGTCCGCCCGCTGGGTATGCGGGCAATCAGCCCCAGCATTTT
CASSSPPAGYAGNQPQHF
>TRBV21-1|.|.|TRBJ2-1
TGTGCCAGCAGCAAAGTTCGGGAAGCATACAATGAGCAGTTCTTC
CASSKVREAYNEQFF
>TRBV19|.|.|TRBJ1-2
TGTGCCAGTAGCCGCCATACAACGGCGGGCGGCTACACCTTC
CASSRHTTAGGYTF
>TRBV28|TRBD2|.|TRBJ2-7
TGTGCCAGCCAGGGTTTAAGGACTAGCGGAGCCTACGAGCAGTACTTC
CASQGLRTSGAYEQYF
>TRBV7-9|.|once|TRBJ2-1
TGTGCCAGCAGCTTAGCGACAGAAGCCTACAATGAGCAGTTCTTC
CASSLATEAYNEQFF
>TRBV18|.|.|TRBJ2-1
TGTGCCAGCTCACCACCTGCGAATCCTCCCCACAATGAGCAGTTCTTC
CASSPPANPPHNEQFF
>TRBV7-2|.|.|TRBJ1-2
TGTGCCAGCAGCTTAGGGCCTTACTTGGGGGCCACTAACTATGGCTACACCTTC
CASSLGPYLGATNYGYTF
>TRBV7-8|.|.|TRBJ2-1
TGTGCCAGCAGCCGAACCCTGGGGAGCTACAATGAGCAGTTCTTC
CASSRTLGSYNEQFF
>TRBV3-1/TRBV3-2|.|few|TRBJ1-1
TGTGCCAGCAGCCTCCTAGAGACTGAAGCTTTCTTT
CASSLLETEAFF
>TRBV5-8|.|.|TRBJ1-1
TGTGCCAGCAGCTTTAGGGGGAGTGGGAACACTGAAGCTTTCTTT
CASSFRGSGNTEAFF
>TRBV18|TRBD2|.|TRBJ2-7
TGTGCCAGCTCTGGACTAGCGGGAGGCAACGAGCAGTACTTC
CASSGLAGGNEQYF
>TRBV6-5|TRBD2|.|TRBJ2-7
TGTGCCAGCAGTTACTCTGGGACTAGCGGGACTTACAGGTACTTC
CASSYSGTSGTYRYF
>TRBV5-1|.|.|TRBJ2-1
TGCGCCAGCAGCTTGACTGGGCTAGCGAATGAGCAGTTCTTC
CASSLTGLANEQFF
>TRBV10-3|.|few|TRBJ1-2
TGTGCCATCCGGCTCGACACCTATGGCTACACCTTC
CAIRLDTYGYTF
>TRBV5-3|.|.|TRBJ1-2
TGTGCCAGAAGCTTGATGTCTTCTAACTATGGCTACACCTTC
CARSLMSSNYGYTF
>TRBV7-8|.|.|TRBJ2-1
TGTGCCAGCAGCTTCGGACTCTACAATGAGCAGTTCTTC
CASSFGLYNEQFF
>TRBV4-2|.|.|TRBJ2-7
TGTGCCAGCAGCCAAGATAGCGGCTCCTACGAGCAGTACTTC
CASSQDSGSYEQYF
>TRBV10-3|.|few|TRBJ1-2
TGTGCCACCCAAGGCGGGGGTCGGAACTATGGCTACACCTTC
CATQGGGRNYGYTF
>TRBV6-2/TRBV6-3|TRBD1|.|TRBJ1-6
TGTGCCAGCAGCCGCGGGACAGCCAATTCACCCCTCCACTTT
CASSRGTANSPLHF
>TRBV5-1|TRBD1|.|TRBJ2-1
TGCGCCAGCAGCTCCCTCCAGGGGACAGTTATAGAGCAGTTCTTC
CASSSLQGTVIEQFF
>TRBV18|.|.|TRBJ1-1
TGTGCCAGCTCACCATCAGGGGAGGGTACTGAAGCTTTCTTT
CASSPSGEGTEAFF